This T cell receptor beta chain is from a study of shared clonotypes between healthy human individuals. Selected positively for CCR7 and CD45RO-negative, naive CD8 cells excluded terminally differentiated effector memory CD45RA+ cells. Germline lookup yields CDR1 MNHEY and CDR2 SVGAGI. This CDR3 spans 15 amino acids. Trimming took off 4 bases at V and 5 bases at J, with 17 bases between the two ends. Here immunoSEQ multiplex PCR was the method, and the copy in TCRdb shows in-frame clones only, minus some. The repertoire holds almost 700,000 clones, with about 90% as singletons. This clonotype was obtained from a man aged 30 to 39 in good health. This rearrangement joins TRBV6-5 to TRBJ1-1; the D gene is possibly TRBD1 (6 bases). The sample comprised naive CD8+ T cells sorted from blood. The CDR3 DNA follows: TGTGCCAGCAGTTCTCAAGAACAGGGAGGTACTGAAGCTTTCTTT. It codes for CASSSQEQGGTEAFF.